Below are 22 T cell receptor beta chains sequenced from a single sample in a study of tumor and adjacent non-tumor tissue in lung cancer. TCRbeta libraries were built with three rounds of nested PCR, modified from ARM-PCR. MiXCR was run by TCRdb on the multiplex PCR reads, yielding one entry per CDR3 protein. There are 90,000 to 120,000 distinct CDR3 sequences in the sample; approximately 60% occur only once, and around a fifth lies in the top ten. This sample's RNA came from whole unsorted tissue. Distant lung tissue was collected more than 3 cm away from the tumor edge. Sequencing input: distant non-tumor lung tissue. These receptors were collected from a man aged 25-45 years with non-small cell lung cancer.

Many counts were recorded for this clonotype. V gene TRBV6-1 combines with J gene TRBJ2-7; TRBD1 agrees at 8 bases. V lost 5 bases to trimming and J lost 2 bases; unmatched junction nucleotides: 11. Germline-derived CDR1 and CDR2 are MNHNS and SASEGT. The CDR3 is made up of 16 amino acids. The CDR3 coding sequence is TGTGCCAGCAGTTCCAAACCGGGACAGGTAACCTACGAGCAGTACTTC. Translating it yields CASSSKPGQVTYEQYF.

This clonotype was seen ten or more times. The V and J genes are TRBV30 and TRBJ2-2, with D possibly TRBD1 on 6 matching bases. Germline values: CDR1 GTSNPN, CDR2 SVGIG (reference sequence). There are 14 residues in the CDR3. V dropped 3 bases and J dropped 2 bases, with 10 bases sitting between them. The CDR3 DNA follows: TGTGCCTGGAGGGGGGCCCCCAACACCGGGGAGCTGTTTTTT. Translating it yields CAWRGAPNTGELFF.

This clonotype was found many times. V gene TRBV6-2 or TRBV6-3 combines with J gene TRBJ2-7, with D unresolved. V was pared by 6 bases and J by 0 bases, with 12 bases between. The CDR3 runs to 14 residues. CDR1 is MNHEY, CDR2 SVGEGT, per germline. CDR3 sequence (DNA): TGTGCCAGCAGCTCTCAACGGGTCTCCTACGAGCAGTACTTC. Encoded protein: CASSSQRVSYEQYF.

The gene calls are TRBV5-5 and TRBJ2-7, with D possibly matching TRBD2 (6 bases). Looked up from germline, CDR1 is SGHKS and CDR2 is YYEKEE (reference sequence). V was pared by 7 bases and J by 9 bases, with 20 bases between. The CDR3 contains 13 residues. The CDR3 sequence: CASLPSLASGQYF. The CDR3 region has the DNA TGTGCCAGCCTCCCCTCACTAGCTTCGGGGCAGTACTTC.

The sample holds many counts of this clonotype. The gene calls are TRBV29-1 and TRBJ1-2, with a weak D call TRBD1 (5 bases). V lost 3 bases, J lost 8 bases, and 16 bases lay in between. CDR1 SQVTM and CDR2 ANQGSEA come from the germline V gene. The CDR3 is 13 amino acids. The CDR3 protein is CSVDRAGLGGYTF. The CDR3 DNA sequence: TGCAGCGTTGACAGGGCAGGATTAGGCGGCTACACCTTC.

Note on this clonotype: A read error may be the cause here, since a much bigger clone is one base away. This rearrangement joins TRBV4-1 to TRBJ1-5, with TRBD1 matching 7 bases. Per germline, CDR1 MGHRA and CDR2 YSYEKL. The CDR3 totals 14 residues. The CDR3 coding sequence is TGCGTCAGCAGCCAAGAACAGGGGAATCAGCCCCAGCATTTT. The encoded protein is CVSSQEQGNQPQHF.

The CDR3 coding sequence is TGTGCCAGCAATTCAGGACAGGGGGCAGTCCATGAGCAGTTCTTC. Encoded protein: CASNSGQGAVHEQFF. The chain carries TRBV6-5 and TRBJ2-1; TRBD1 agrees at 11 bases. Germline V gives CDR1 MNHEY, CDR2 SVGAGI. This CDR3 contains 15 residues. V was pared by 7 bases and J by 8 bases, with 10 bases of the junction left unmatched.

As DNA, the CDR3 is TGCAGTGCTAGAATACAGGGGGCCGACGGGGAGCTGTTTTTT. This translates into CSARIQGADGELFF. The V gene is TRBV20-1, the J gene TRBJ2-2; the match to TRBD1 covers 9 bases. V gave up 2 bases and J gave up 7 bases; unmatched junction bases: 5. This CDR3 region has 14 residues. The germline V gene encodes CDR1 DFQATT and CDR2 SNEGSKA (reference sequence).

The chain joins TRBV29-1 to TRBJ2-5; D may be TRBD1 or TRBD2 (5 bases each). This CDR3 comprises 13 residues. With 1 base removed from V and 14 bases from J, the gap between germline ends came to 20 bases. Germline V lookup: CDR1 SQVTM, CDR2 ANQGSEA. CDR3 sequence (DNA): TGCAGCGTTGAAGGGCAGTTGGGGGAGAGCCAATACTTC. Its translation is CSVEGQLGESQYF.

Points on this clonotype: One end of the junction does not line up with germline, which may come from a read error. The rearrangement uses TRBV4-3 and TRBJ1-4; no reliable D call. Germline V gives CDR1 LGHNA, CDR2 YSLEER. This CDR3 has 15 residues. CDR3 bases: TGCGGCAGCAGCACTACCCCCGGGTGGAGCGAAAAGCTGTTTTTT. Translated, it gives CGSSTTPGWSEKLFF.

Comments on this clonotype: A much larger clone lies one base from this, so it may be a read error. The chain links TRBV27 to TRBJ2-1, with 7 bases fitting TRBD1. The CDR3 has 12 amino acids. Germline V gene sequence: CDR1 MNHEY, CDR2 SMNVEV (reference sequence). The DNA of the CDR3 is TGTGCCAGCAACAGGGGCGACAATGAGCAGTCCTTC. This sequence encodes CASNRGDNEQSF.

Details on this clonotype: The junction departs from the called germline gene at one end, perhaps through a read error. The gene calls are TRBV6-2 or TRBV6-3 and TRBJ1-1; tentative D call: TRBD1 (5 bases). The CDR3 loop spans 12 amino acids. Germline V gives CDR1 MNHEY, CDR2 SVGEGT. CDR3 region: CTSSYAGGEAFF. CDR3 nucleotides: TGTACCAGCAGTTACGCGGGGGGAGAGGCTTTCTTT.

This clonotype was seen at least ten times. The J gene is TRBJ2-7, the V gene TRBV12-3 or TRBV12-4; 9 positions agree with TRBD2. J lost 1 base, V lost 5 bases, and 3 bases had no gene match. The CDR3 extends over 14 amino acids. The CDR3 loop reads CASSPSGGSYEQYF. CDR3 DNA: TGTGCCAGCAGTCCGAGCGGGGGGTCCTACGAGCAGTACTTC.

As to this clonotype: The conserved phenylalanine or tryptophan normally closing the CDR3 is absent here, so this likely arose from a read error. V gene TRBV29-1 combines with J gene TRBJ1-1; no firm D call. The V end was cut by 7 bases, the J end by 2 bases, with 20 bases between. Germline CDR1 reads SQVTM; CDR2 reads ANQGSEA. This CDR3 is built from 15 residues. The CDR3, as DNA: TGCAGCGCCGCCCTCTGGGATAGCCTAAACACTGAAGCTTTCTCT. Its protein product is CSAALWDSLNTEAFS.

This clonotype was seen ten or more times. This sequence joins TRBV6-2 or TRBV6-3 and TRBJ1-1; no clear D gene. Germline loops: CDR1 MNHEY, CDR2 SVGEGT. Between the trimmed V and J ends, which lost 4 bases and 4 bases, there was a span of 4 bases. The CDR3 length is 11 residues. In DNA form, the CDR3 reads TGTGCCAGCAGTTGGTTCACTGAAGCTTTCTTT. Protein: CASSWFTEAFF.

The table lists this clonotype with a count of one. Relative to the germline gene, one junction end is altered; a read error may explain this. This chain uses TRBV20-1 with TRBJ2-7; D perhaps matches TRBD2 (5 bases). The germline V gene has CDR1 DFQATT and CDR2 SNEGSKA (reference sequence). CDR3 length: 14 amino acids. The CDR3 is CCASPPSGSYEQYF. The CDR3 coding sequence is TGCTGTGCTAGTCCTCCTTCGGGGTCCTACGAGCAGTACTTC.

Comment on this clonotype: Relative to the germline gene, one junction end is altered; a read error may explain this. The chain combines TRBV11-2 with TRBJ2-1; TRBD2 aligns across 9 bases. The CDR3 runs to 16 residues. Germline V gene lookup returns CDR1 SGHAT and CDR2 FQNNGV. CDR3 in DNA: TGTACCAGCAGCTTAGTCCTGGCGGGAGGGCAAGATGAGCAGTTCTTC. Amino acids: CTSSLVLAGGQDEQFF. The entire variable domain, with the rest obtained from reference TRBV11-2 and TRBJ2-1, is as follows: EAGVAQSPRYKIIEKRQSVAFWCNPISGHATLYWYQQILGQGPKLLIQFQNNGVVDDSQLPKDRFSAERLKGVDSTLKIQPAKLEDSAVYLCTSSLVLAGGQDEQFFGPGTRLTVL.

As for this clonotype: This may arise from a read error, as a much more abundant clone is one base away. This chain connects TRBV6-5 to TRBJ2-1; 8 bases line up with TRBD2. The junction had 11 bases not matched to a gene; V was cut back by 6 bases and J by 1 base. The CDR3 spans 17 residues. Germline V gives CDR1 MNHEY, CDR2 SVGAGI. In nucleotides, the CDR3 is TGTGCCAGCAGACTCGAATCGAGCGGGGGATCCTACAATGAGCAGTTCTTC. Protein: CASRLESSGGSYNEQFF.

About this clonotype: A read error may account for a junction end that differs from germline. The CDR3 DNA is TGTCCCAGCAGCTCCAGCGGACTAGTGGGAAGTGAGCAGTTCTTC. Residues: CPSSSSGLVGSEQFF. V gene TRBV11-2 combines with J gene TRBJ2-1; 7 bases are shared with TRBD2. Germline V gives CDR1 SGHAT, CDR2 FQNNGV. The CDR3 sequence is 15 residues long.

With respect to this clonotype: Because the CDR3 is missing its conserved closing phenylalanine or tryptophan, this is likely a read error. The rearrangement links TRBV6-5 to TRBJ1-1; no firm D call. Trimming removed 2 bases at V and 5 bases at J, with 9 bases between. Germline CDR1 MNHEY, CDR2 SVGAGI. This CDR3 has 13 residues. The CDR3 is CASSYRDGTEAFL. The CDR3 region has the DNA TGTGCCAGCAGTTACCGAGACGGAACTGAAGCTTTCTTA.

With regard to this clonotype: This CDR3 fails to terminate in the conserved phenylalanine or tryptophan, so it likely reflects a read error. V gene TRBV6-5 combines with J gene TRBJ2-7; D is possibly TRBD2 (5 bases). V lost 6 bases, J lost 5 bases, and 11 bases lay in between. The CDR3 totals 12 residues. Germline lookup yields CDR1 MNHEY and CDR2 SVGAGI. The CDR3 DNA sequence: TGTGCCAGCAGCCTTTACGGGAACGAGCAGTACTTA. Residues: CASSLYGNEQYL.

Regarding this clonotype: At one end the junction does not follow the germline gene, possibly because of a read error. This sequence joins TRBV7-3 and TRBJ2-1; 7 positions match TRBD2. Per the germline V gene, CDR1 is SGHTA and CDR2 is FQGTGA. CDR3 length: 15 amino acids. The CDR3, as DNA: TGTGCCAGCAGTCTCGGGGGGAGCTCCTACAATGAGCAGTCCTTC. As protein: CASSLGGSSYNEQSF.